One and the same sample provided the 30 T cell receptor beta chains below, sequenced in a study of T-cell memory formation after mild COVID-19. TCRdb independently ran MiXCR on the 5' RACE reads; one entry per CDR3 protein. The sample lists 400,000 to 500,000 distinct CDR3 sequences; roughly 20% were seen once. Sample: PBMCs or a T cell subset sorted from them (not recorded which). The receptors derive from an adult woman who had mild COVID-19 (a few samples of this study predate the infection). Cell type and time point are not known.

The V and J genes are TRBV5-8 and TRBJ1-1; a possible D gene is TRBD1 (6 bases). The CDR3 runs 15 residues. Trimming cost V 6 bases and J 4 bases, with 19 bases left between them. The germline V gene has CDR1 SGHTS and CDR2 YDEGEE. CDR3 in DNA: TGTGCCAGCATCGGCGCAGGGGAGGTTATCACTGAAGCTTTCTTT. It specifies CASIGAGEVITEAFF.

This clonotype was detected only once. The junction differs from germline at one of its ends, possibly a read error. The J gene is TRBJ2-3, the V gene TRBV2; 7 bases agree with TRBD2. This CDR3 has 13 residues. Looked up from germline, CDR1 is SNHLY and CDR2 is FYNNEI. The CDR3 bases are TGTGCCAGCAGCTCTAAAGAGCGGGGAACTCAGAATTTT. Amino acids: CASSSKERGTQNF.

This clonotype was counted only a few times. The J gene is TRBJ1-1, the V gene TRBV7-3, with D uncertain. The CDR3 has 13 amino acids. Deletions cut 0 bases from V and 8 bases from J, with 10 bases between. Germline CDR1 SGHTA, CDR2 FQGTGA. CDR3 protein: CASSLTAAAEAFF. The CDR3, as DNA: TGTGCCAGCAGCTTAACGGCGGCAGCCGAAGCTTTCTTT.

This clonotype has more than one count but fewer than ten. This chain links TRBV7-6 with TRBJ1-1, with 10 bases aligning to TRBD1. The V gene's germline CDR1 is SGHVS and CDR2 FNYEAQ. The ends lost 1 base at V and 2 bases at J; junction bases unmatched: 1. CDR3 length: 15 amino acids. The CDR3 protein is CASSLGDRGNTEAFF. The CDR3 DNA follows: TGTGCCAGCAGCTTAGGGGACAGGGGAAACACTGAAGCTTTCTTT.

V is TRBV11-2 and J is TRBJ1-1; tentatively, D is TRBD1 (6 bases). Trimming left V 1 base short and J 0 bases short, with 12 bases between. The CDR3 length is 16 residues. CDR1 is SGHAT and CDR2 is FQNNGV in the germline V gene. This CDR3 reads CASSLGGAGVNTEAFF. CDR3 sequence (DNA): TGTGCCAGCAGCTTAGGAGGGGCAGGGGTGAACACTGAAGCTTTCTTT.

This clonotype was recorded a few times. The chain links TRBV9 to TRBJ1-1; D is possibly TRBD1 (6 bases). Germline V gives CDR1 SGDLS, CDR2 YYNGEE. V lost 1 base, J lost 1 base, and 11 bases lay in between. This CDR3 is built from 15 residues. CDR3 nucleotides: TGTGCCAGCAGCGTAAGGGGGAACTCGAACACTGAAGCTTTCTTT. Its translation is CASSVRGNSNTEAFF.

The chain links TRBV3-1 to TRBJ1-3, with 10 bases matching TRBD1. The length of the CDR3 is 16 residues. The ends lost 9 bases at V and 0 bases at J; junction bases unmatched: 8. Germline lookup yields CDR1 LGHDT and CDR2 YNNKEL (reference sequence). CDR3 coding DNA: TGTGCCAGTGAGACAGGGGGCGCGCTCTCTGGAAACACCATATATTTT. Protein product: CASETGGALSGNTIYF. The complete variable domain, with remaining parts taken from reference TRBV3-1 and TRBJ1-3, reads DTAVSQTPKYLVTQMGNDKSIKCEQNLGHDTMYWYKQDSKKFLKIMFSYNNKELIINETVPNRFSPKSPDKAHLNLHINSLELGDSAVYFCASETGGALSGNTIYFGEGSWLTVV.

This clonotype has more than one count but fewer than ten. The chain links TRBV20-1 to TRBJ2-2; D is uncertain. The CDR3 is 15 residues long. The germline V gene encodes CDR1 DFQATT and CDR2 SNEGSKA (reference sequence). The V end lost 4 bases, the J end lost 4 bases, and 16 bases lay between the germline ends. CDR3 coding DNA: TGCAGTGCTAACGTCCCTGAGCGTGGCACCGGGGAGCTGTTTTTT. This encodes CSANVPERGTGELFF.

The sample holds a few counts of this clonotype. V and J are TRBV7-9 and TRBJ2-7; TRBD2 matches at 14 bases. The germline V gene encodes CDR1 SEHNR and CDR2 FQNEAQ (reference sequence). With V trimmed by 4 bases and J by 3 bases, 5 bases remained unmatched. CDR3 length: 16 amino acids. The CDR3 reads CASSSRTSGRYYEQYF. In DNA, the CDR3 is TGTGCCAGCAGCTCTCGGACTAGCGGGAGGTACTACGAGCAGTACTTC.

The chain has TRBV20-1 and TRBJ2-2; D is perhaps TRBD1 (6 bases). V shed 3 bases and J shed 3 bases, with 14 bases lying between them. This CDR3 is 15 amino acids long. CDR1 DFQATT and CDR2 SNEGSKA come from the germline V gene (reference sequence). The DNA for the CDR3 is TGCAGTGCTAGTCCCCAGGGGCTTGACACCGGGGAGCTGTTTTTT. Translation gives CSASPQGLDTGELFF.

The gene calls are TRBV5-1 and TRBJ1-2, with D possibly matching TRBD1 (6 bases). Germline CDR1 is SGHRS and CDR2 is YFSETQ. V was trimmed by 0 bases and J by 5 bases, leaving 11 bases between them. The CDR3 is made up of 14 amino acids. The CDR3 loop reads CASSLVGQKYGYTF. Written as DNA, the CDR3 is TGCGCCAGCAGCTTGGTAGGACAGAAGTATGGCTACACCTTC.

The CDR3 reads CASSDSYRDYPPHNEQFF. CDR3 nucleotide sequence: TGTGCCAGCAGTGACAGCTACCGGGACTACCCACCTCACAATGAGCAGTTCTTC. The chain carries TRBV6-2 or TRBV6-3 and TRBJ2-1, with 7 bases that match TRBD2. The CDR3 length is 18 residues. The germline gives CDR1 MNHEY, CDR2 SVGEGT. After removal of 5 bases from V and 5 bases from J, the junction contained 18 bases not matched to a gene.

This clonotype was seen ten or more times. V usage is TRBV5-1 and J usage is TRBJ1-1; perhaps TRBD1 as D (5 bases). Trimming took 6 bases from V and 0 from J, leaving 15 bases between them. This CDR3 comprises 15 residues. Per germline, CDR1 SGHRS and CDR2 YFSETQ. Here the CDR3 reads CASMTGGGMNTEAFF. Here the CDR3 DNA reads TGCGCCAGCATGACCGGCGGGGGGATGAACACTGAAGCTTTCTTT.

The V gene is TRBV5-5, the J gene TRBJ2-7; TRBD2 agrees at 15 bases. Losses at the gene ends were 4 bases for V and 5 bases for J; bases not matched to a gene: 13. Germline assignment: CDR1 SGHKS and CDR2 YYEKEE (reference sequence). There are 18 residues in the CDR3. The CDR3 DNA is TGTGCCAGCAGCATATGGACTAGCGGGAGGGCGAGTTCGGACGAGCAGTACTTC. This translates into CASSIWTSGRASSDEQYF. The full variable domain, in which reference TRBV5-5 and TRBJ2-7 provide the parts outside the CDR3, is DAGVTQSPTHLIKTRGQQVTLRCSPISGHKSVSWYQQVLGQGPQFIFQYYEKEERGRGNFPDRFSARQFPNYSSELNVNALLLGDSALYLCASSIWTSGRASSDEQYFGPGTRLTVT.

This clonotype showed up just a few times. This rearrangement joins TRBV5-5 to TRBJ1-1, with TRBD1 identical over 8 bases. CDR3 length: 13 amino acids. The V gene's germline CDR1 is SGHKS and CDR2 YYEKEE (reference sequence). Unmatched junction bases numbered 6, after V lost 0 bases and J lost 11 bases. CDR3 residues: CASSLGQGAAAFF. The CDR3 DNA is TGTGCCAGCAGCTTGGGTCAGGGGGCAGCGGCTTTCTTT.

There are a few counts of this clonotype. The genes are TRBV6-6 and TRBJ1-6; 10 bases are a match to TRBD1. V dropped 5 bases and J dropped 10; count of bases not matched to a gene: 8. Germline V CDR1 and CDR2: MNHNY, SVGAGI (reference sequence). The CDR3 extends over 15 amino acids. CDR3 coding DNA: TGTGCCAGCAGTACGGGACAGGGGCAAGGATCACCCCTCCACTTT. It specifies CASSTGQGQGSPLHF.

This clonotype was counted ten times or more. This chain links TRBV5-1 with TRBJ2-7, with 10 bases that match TRBD1. Per germline, CDR1 SGHRS and CDR2 YFSETQ. The CDR3 sequence is 15 residues long. Trimming cost V 0 bases and J 1 base; bases outside gene matches: 1. CDR3 sequence (DNA): TGCGCCAGCAGCTTGGGGACAGGGGGGTCCTACGAGCAGTACTTC. Protein: CASSLGTGGSYEQYF. Looking up the rest from reference TRBV5-1 and TRBJ2-7 gives the full variable domain: KAGVTQTPRYLIKTRGQQVTLSCSPISGHRSVSWYQQTPGQGLQFLFEYFSETQRNKGNFPGRFSGRQFSNSRSEMNVSTLELGDSALYLCASSLGTGGSYEQYFGPGTRLTVT.

This chain uses TRBV2 with TRBJ2-1; D gene unclear. The germline CDR1 and CDR2 sequences are SNHLY and FYNNEI. The V end lost 5 bases, the J end lost 0 bases, and 8 bases lay between the germline ends. The CDR3 spans 14 residues. CDR3 nucleotide sequence: TGTGCCAGCAGTAAGTACAGCTCCTACAATGAGCAGTTCTTC. Translating it yields CASSKYSSYNEQFF. The full variable domain, in which reference TRBV2 and TRBJ2-1 provide the parts outside the CDR3, is EPEVTQTPSHQVTQMGQEVILRCVPISNHLYFYWYRQILGQKVEFLVSFYNNEISEKSEIFDDQFSVERPDGSNFTLKIRSTKLEDSAMYFCASSKYSSYNEQFFGPGTRLTVL.

V and J are TRBV2 and TRBJ2-3; D is perhaps TRBD1 (6 bases). Germline V gene lookup returns CDR1 SNHLY and CDR2 FYNNEI. This CDR3 contains 12 residues. Trimming stripped 7 bases from V and 4 bases from J, with 9 bases between. The CDR3 DNA is TGTGCCAGCAATGCAGGGGCAGATACGCAGTATTTT. This sequence encodes CASNAGADTQYF.

The chain is built from TRBV3-1 and TRBJ2-2; 9 bases are a match to TRBD1. The CDR3 covers 16 residues. Per germline, CDR1 LGHDT and CDR2 YNNKEL (reference sequence). J was trimmed by 4 bases and V by 1 base; bases with no gene match: 4. This CDR3 is CASSQGRTGVTGELFF. CDR3 nucleotides: TGTGCCAGCAGCCAAGGCAGGACAGGGGTCACCGGGGAGCTGTTTTTT.

This clonotype was observed a handful of times. This chain connects TRBV30 to TRBJ2-3; 7 bases match TRBD1. CDR3 length equals 16 residues. After removal of 2 bases from V and 0 bases from J, the junction contained 8 bases not matched to a gene. Germline V lookup: CDR1 GTSNPN, CDR2 SVGIG (reference sequence). The CDR3, as DNA: TGTGCCTGGAGTAGGGGGCGGCGGTCTAGCACAGATACGCAGTATTTT. Translated, it gives CAWSRGRRSSTDTQYF.

This clonotype showed up just a few times. The chain joins TRBV20-1 to TRBJ1-2; 8 positions agree with TRBD1. The CDR3 contains 16 residues. The germline gives CDR1 DFQATT, CDR2 SNEGSKA (reference sequence). After removal of 3 bases from V and 6 bases from J, the junction contained 15 bases not matched to a gene. The CDR3 region has the DNA TGCAGTGCTAGGTCGGACAGGGTAGAGGAGATTGATGGCTACACCTTC. It specifies CSARSDRVEEIDGYTF.

This clonotype was counted once. The V call is TRBV4-1, the J call TRBJ1-2; 8 positions agree with TRBD1. Germline V gene lookup returns CDR1 MGHRA and CDR2 YSYEKL. This CDR3 is built from 18 residues. The junction had 18 bases not matched to a gene; V was cut back by 6 bases and J by 3 bases. CDR3 bases: TGCGCCAGCAGTCCTAGCTCTCCCGGGACAGGTCTATACTATGGCTACACCTTC. Translated, it gives CASSPSSPGTGLYYGYTF.

The chain recombines TRBV9 with TRBJ2-3, with no clear D. The V gene lost 1 base and the J gene lost 2 bases, with 5 bases spanning the gap. This CDR3 contains 13 residues. Germline lookup yields CDR1 SGDLS and CDR2 YYNGEE. The chain's CDR3 is CASSVTYTDTQYF. CDR3 in DNA: TGTGCCAGCAGCGTAACCTACACAGATACGCAGTATTTT.

This clonotype was detected a few times. The rearrangement uses TRBV7-2 and TRBJ1-6, with 9 bases that match TRBD1. Germline-derived CDR1 and CDR2 are SGHTA and FQGNSA. The CDR3 runs to 16 residues. The junction had 2 bases not matched to a gene; V was cut back by 1 base and J by 4 bases. The CDR3 spells CASSLVGTGYNSPLHF. For the CDR3, the DNA is TGTGCCAGCAGCTTAGTTGGGACAGGGTATAATTCACCCCTCCACTTT.

The gene calls are TRBV4-1 and TRBJ2-1; 13 positions match TRBD2. CDR1 and CDR2 (germline): MGHRA, YSYEKL. Germline trimming cut 3 bases from V and 4 bases from J; bases unmatched to any gene: 9. CDR3 length: 18 amino acids. CDR3 in amino acids: CASSQGRPGLAGYNEQFF. CDR3 sequence (DNA): TGCGCCAGCAGCCAGGGTAGACCGGGACTAGCGGGGTACAATGAGCAGTTCTTC.

CDR3 nucleotide sequence: TGTGCCAGCAGCTATCTGCCGGGATCGGAGGATTCTTTCTTT. Its protein is CASSYLPGSEDSFF. The gene calls are TRBV9 and TRBJ1-1; D is undetermined. Deletions cut 4 bases from V and 12 bases from J, with 22 bases between. CDR3 length: 14 residues. Germline V gives CDR1 SGDLS, CDR2 YYNGEE. Variable domain in full (rest from reference TRBV9 and TRBJ1-1): DSGVTQTPKHLITATGQRVTLRCSPRSGDLSVYWYQQSLDQGLQFLIQYYNGEERAKGNILERFSAQQFPDLHSELNLSSLELGDSALYFCASSYLPGSEDSFFGQGTRLTVV.

This chain joins TRBV15 and TRBJ1-1; D may be TRBD1 (5 bases). CDR1 is LNHNV and CDR2 is YYDKDF in the germline V gene (reference sequence). Trimming removed 0 bases at V and 2 bases at J, with 16 bases between. The CDR3 has 17 residues. The CDR3 region has the DNA TGTGCCACCAGCAGAGATGGGGCAGGGAGGACAAACACTGAAGCTTTCTTT. This codes for CATSRDGAGRTNTEAFF.

J is TRBJ2-1 and V is TRBV5-1; D is uncertain. There are 14 residues in the CDR3. Trimming took 4 bases from V and 3 from J, leaving 11 bases between them. CDR1 is SGHRS, CDR2 YFSETQ, per germline. CDR3 bases: TGCGCCAGCAGCCCTTTTCCAGACTACAATGAGCAGTTCTTC. This encodes CASSPFPDYNEQFF.

This clonotype showed up just a few times. This rearrangement joins TRBV6-5 to TRBJ2-5, with TRBD2 as a possible D gene (6 bases). V lost 5 bases and J lost 3, with 10 bases in between. The CDR3 length is 13 residues. CDR1 is MNHEY, CDR2 SVGAGI, per germline. The CDR3 here is CASSTIAEETQYF. The CDR3 coding sequence is TGTGCCAGCAGTACTATAGCGGAAGAGACCCAGTACTTC.